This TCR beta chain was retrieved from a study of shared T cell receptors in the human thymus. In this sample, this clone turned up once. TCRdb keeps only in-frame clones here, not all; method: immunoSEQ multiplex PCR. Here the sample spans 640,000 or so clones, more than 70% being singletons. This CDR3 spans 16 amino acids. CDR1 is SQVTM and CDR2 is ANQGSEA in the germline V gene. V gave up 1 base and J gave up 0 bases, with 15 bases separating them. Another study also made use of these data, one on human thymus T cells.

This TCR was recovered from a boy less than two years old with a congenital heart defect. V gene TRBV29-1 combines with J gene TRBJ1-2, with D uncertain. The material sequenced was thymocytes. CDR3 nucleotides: TGCAGCGTTGAAGTTCTCGCCCGGGAAACTAACTATGGCTACACCTTC. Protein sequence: CSVEVLARETNYGYTF. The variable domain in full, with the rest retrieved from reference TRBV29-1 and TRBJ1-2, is SAVISQKPSRDICQRGTSLTIQCQVDSQVTMMFWYRQQPGQSLTLIATANQGSEATYESGFVIDKFPISRPNLTFSTLTVSNMSPEDSSIYLCSVEVLARETNYGYTFGSGTRLTVV.